The clone carrying this T cell receptor (beta chain) was detected a few times. The data were obtained in a study of T-cell reconstitution after alpha-beta-depleted transplantation in children. Unique molecular identifiers featured in how the TCRbeta library was prepared. TCRdb ran MiXCR on the PCR reads and lists one entry per CDR3 protein. Here the sample spans about 610,000 distinct CDR3 sequences, more than 9% being singletons. This CDR3 is built from 15 residues. V was clipped by 0 bases and J by 0 bases, with 9 bases between them. The V gene's germline CDR1 is SGHTA and CDR2 FQGTGA. This TCR was sampled from a human donor who donated a stem cell graft to a child with acute myeloid leukemia. The chain joins TRBV7-3 to TRBJ2-7, with no clear D. The input for sequencing was PBMCs from the stem cell graft donor, taken from the stem cell graft. CDR3 DNA sequence: TGTGCCAGCAGCTTAACGGGGTGGGGCTCCTACGAGCAGTACTTC. It codes for CASSLTGWGSYEQYF.